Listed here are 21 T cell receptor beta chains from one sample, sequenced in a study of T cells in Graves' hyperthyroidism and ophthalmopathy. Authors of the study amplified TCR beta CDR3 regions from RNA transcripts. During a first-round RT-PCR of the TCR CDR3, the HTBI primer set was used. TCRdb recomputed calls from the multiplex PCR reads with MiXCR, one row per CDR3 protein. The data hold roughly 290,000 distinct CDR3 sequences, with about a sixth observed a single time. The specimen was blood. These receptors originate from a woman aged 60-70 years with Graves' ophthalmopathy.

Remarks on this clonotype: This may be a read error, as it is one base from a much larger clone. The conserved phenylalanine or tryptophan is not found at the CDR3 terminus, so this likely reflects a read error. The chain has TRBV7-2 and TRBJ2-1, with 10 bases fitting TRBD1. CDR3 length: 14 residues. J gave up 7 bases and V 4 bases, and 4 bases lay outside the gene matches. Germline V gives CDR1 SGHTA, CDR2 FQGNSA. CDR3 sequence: CASSSGQGKNEQFS. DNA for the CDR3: TGTGCCAGCAGCTCGGGACAGGGGAAGAATGAGCAGTTCTCC.

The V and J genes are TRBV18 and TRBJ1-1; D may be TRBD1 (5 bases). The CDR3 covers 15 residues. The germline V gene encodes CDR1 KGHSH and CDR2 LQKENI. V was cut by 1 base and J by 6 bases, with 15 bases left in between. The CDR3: CASSPRVGEVSEAFF. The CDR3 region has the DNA TGTGCCAGCTCACCACGGGTAGGGGAAGTTTCTGAAGCTTTCTTT.

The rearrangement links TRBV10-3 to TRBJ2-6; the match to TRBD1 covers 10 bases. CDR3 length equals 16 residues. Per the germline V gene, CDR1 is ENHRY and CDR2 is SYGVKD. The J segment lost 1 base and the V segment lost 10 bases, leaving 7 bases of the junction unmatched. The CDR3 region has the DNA TGTGCCACCGGGGACAGGGGAAAGTCTGGGGCCAACGTCCTGACTTTC. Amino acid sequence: CATGDRGKSGANVLTF.

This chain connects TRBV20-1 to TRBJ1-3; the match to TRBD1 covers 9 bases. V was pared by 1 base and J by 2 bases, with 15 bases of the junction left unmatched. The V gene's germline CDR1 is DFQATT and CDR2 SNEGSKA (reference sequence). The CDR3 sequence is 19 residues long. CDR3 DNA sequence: TGCAGTGCTAGAGTGGACAGGGGTTCCCGGACTGCACCTGGAAACACCATATATTTT. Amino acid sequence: CSARVDRGSRTAPGNTIYF.

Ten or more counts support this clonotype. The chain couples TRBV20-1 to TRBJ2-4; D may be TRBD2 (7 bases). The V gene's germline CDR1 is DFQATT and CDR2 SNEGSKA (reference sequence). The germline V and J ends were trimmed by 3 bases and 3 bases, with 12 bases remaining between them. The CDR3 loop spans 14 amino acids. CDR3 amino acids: CSASSGGGKNIQYF. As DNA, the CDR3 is TGCAGTGCTAGCTCGGGGGGCGGCAAAAACATTCAGTACTTC.

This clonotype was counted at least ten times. CDR3 in amino acids: CASTPLGGPVAYEQYF. CDR3 bases: TGTGCCAGCACCCCCTTGGGGGGGCCGGTTGCCTACGAGCAGTACTTC. The chain employs TRBV27 and TRBJ2-7, with D maybe TRBD2 (7 bases). With 7 bases removed from V and 2 bases from J, the gap between germline ends came to 21 bases. The CDR3 has 16 residues. Germline CDR1 reads MNHEY; CDR2 reads SMNVEV (reference sequence).

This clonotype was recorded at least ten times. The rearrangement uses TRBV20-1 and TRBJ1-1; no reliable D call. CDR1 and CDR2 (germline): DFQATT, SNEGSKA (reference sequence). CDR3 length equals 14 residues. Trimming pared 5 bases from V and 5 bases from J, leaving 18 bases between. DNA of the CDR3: TGCAGTGCTCCCGACTTCAGACGGAAAACTGAAGCTTTCTTT. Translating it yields CSAPDFRRKTEAFF.

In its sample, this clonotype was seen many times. CDR3 nucleotides: TGTGCCAGCGTCCGGGACAAGAACTACAATGAGCAGTTCTTC. It encodes CASVRDKNYNEQFF. The rearrangement links TRBV6-2 or TRBV6-3 to TRBJ2-1; D might be TRBD1 (6 bases). Germline V gene sequence: CDR1 MNHEY, CDR2 SVGEGT. V dropped 8 bases and J dropped 3 bases, with 14 bases sitting between them. There are 14 residues in the CDR3.

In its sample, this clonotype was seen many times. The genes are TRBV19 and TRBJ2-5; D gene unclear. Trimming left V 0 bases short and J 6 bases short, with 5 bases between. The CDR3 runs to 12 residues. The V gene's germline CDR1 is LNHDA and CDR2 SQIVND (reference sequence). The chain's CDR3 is CASSIDQKTQYF. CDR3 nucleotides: TGTGCCAGTAGTATAGATCAGAAGACCCAGTACTTC.

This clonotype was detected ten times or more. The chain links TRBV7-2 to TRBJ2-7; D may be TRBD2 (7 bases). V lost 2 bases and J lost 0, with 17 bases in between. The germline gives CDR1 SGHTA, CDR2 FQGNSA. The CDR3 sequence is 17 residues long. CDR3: CASSLRGGAASSYEQYF. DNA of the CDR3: TGTGCCAGCAGCTTAAGGGGGGGGGCGGCAAGCTCCTACGAGCAGTACTTC.

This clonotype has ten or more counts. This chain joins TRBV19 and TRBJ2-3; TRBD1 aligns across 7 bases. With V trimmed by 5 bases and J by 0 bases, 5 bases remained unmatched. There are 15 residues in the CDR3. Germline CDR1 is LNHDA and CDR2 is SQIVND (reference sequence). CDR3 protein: CASSPSRGSTDTQYF. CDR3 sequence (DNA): TGTGCCAGTAGTCCATCCAGGGGGAGCACAGATACGCAGTATTTT. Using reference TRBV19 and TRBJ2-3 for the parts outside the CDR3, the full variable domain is DGGITQSPKYLFRKEGQNVTLSCEQNLNHDAMYWYRQDPGQGLRLIYYSQIVNDFQKGDIAEGYSVSREKKESFPLTVTSAQKNPTAFYLCASSPSRGSTDTQYFGPGTRLTVL.

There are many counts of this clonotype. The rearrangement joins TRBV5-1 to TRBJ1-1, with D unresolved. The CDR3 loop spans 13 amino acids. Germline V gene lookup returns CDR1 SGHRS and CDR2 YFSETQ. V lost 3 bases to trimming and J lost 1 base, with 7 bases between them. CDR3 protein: CASSSTQNTEAFF. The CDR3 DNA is TGCGCCAGCAGCTCCACACAGAACACTGAAGCTTTCTTT. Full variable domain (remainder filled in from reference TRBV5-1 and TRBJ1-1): KAGVTQTPRYLIKTRGQQVTLSCSPISGHRSVSWYQQTPGQGLQFLFEYFSETQRNKGNFPGRFSGRQFSNSRSEMNVSTLELGDSALYLCASSSTQNTEAFFGQGTRLTVV.

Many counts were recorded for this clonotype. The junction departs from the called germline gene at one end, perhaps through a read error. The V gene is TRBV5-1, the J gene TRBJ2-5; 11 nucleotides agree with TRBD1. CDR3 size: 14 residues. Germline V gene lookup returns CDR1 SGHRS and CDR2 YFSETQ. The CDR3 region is CASSSGQGGETQYF. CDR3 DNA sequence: TGTGCCAGCAGTTCGGGACAGGGGGGGGAGACCCAGTACTTC.

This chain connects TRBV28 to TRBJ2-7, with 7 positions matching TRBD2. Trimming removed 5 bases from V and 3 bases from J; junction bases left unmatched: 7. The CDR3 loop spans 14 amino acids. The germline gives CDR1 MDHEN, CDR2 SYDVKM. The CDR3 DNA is TGTGCCAGCAGTGGGGGGGGTCTTGACTACGAGCAGTACTTC. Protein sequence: CASSGGGLDYEQYF.

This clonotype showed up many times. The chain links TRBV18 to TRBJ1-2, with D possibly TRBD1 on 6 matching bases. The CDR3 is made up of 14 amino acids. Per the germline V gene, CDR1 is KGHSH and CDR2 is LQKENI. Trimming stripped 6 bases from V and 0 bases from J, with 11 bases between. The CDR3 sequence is CASSGQAANYGYTF. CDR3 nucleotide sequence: TGTGCCAGCTCGGGACAAGCAGCTAACTATGGCTACACCTTC.

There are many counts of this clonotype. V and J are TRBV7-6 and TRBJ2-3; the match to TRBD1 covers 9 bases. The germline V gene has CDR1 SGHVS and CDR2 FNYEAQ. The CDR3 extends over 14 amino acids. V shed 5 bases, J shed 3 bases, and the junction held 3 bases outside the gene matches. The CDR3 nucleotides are TGTGCCAGCAGCCGGACAGGGGAAACAGATACGCAGTATTTT. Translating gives CASSRTGETDTQYF.

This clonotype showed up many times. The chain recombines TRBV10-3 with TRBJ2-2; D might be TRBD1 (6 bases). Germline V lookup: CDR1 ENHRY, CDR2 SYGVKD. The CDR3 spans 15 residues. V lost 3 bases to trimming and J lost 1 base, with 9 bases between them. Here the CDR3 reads CAISDPGENTGELFF. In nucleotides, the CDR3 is TGTGCCATCAGTGACCCAGGGGAGAACACCGGGGAGCTGTTTTTT.

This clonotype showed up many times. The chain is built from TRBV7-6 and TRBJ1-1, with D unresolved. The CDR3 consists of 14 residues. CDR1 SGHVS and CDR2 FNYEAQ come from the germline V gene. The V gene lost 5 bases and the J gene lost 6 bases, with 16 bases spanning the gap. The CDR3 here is CASSPSSGWAEAFF. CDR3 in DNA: TGTGCCAGCAGCCCCAGTAGCGGGTGGGCTGAAGCTTTCTTT.

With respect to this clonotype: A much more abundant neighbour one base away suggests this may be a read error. CDR3 DNA sequence: TGCAGTGCTACCCCGACAGCTAACTATGGCTACACCTTC. Its translation: CSATPTANYGYTF. The J gene is TRBJ1-2, the V gene TRBV20-1; D possibly corresponds to TRBD1 (5 bases). Germline V gene sequence: CDR1 DFQATT, CDR2 SNEGSKA (reference sequence). With 4 bases removed from V and 0 bases from J, the gap between germline ends came to 9 bases. The length of the CDR3 is 13 residues.

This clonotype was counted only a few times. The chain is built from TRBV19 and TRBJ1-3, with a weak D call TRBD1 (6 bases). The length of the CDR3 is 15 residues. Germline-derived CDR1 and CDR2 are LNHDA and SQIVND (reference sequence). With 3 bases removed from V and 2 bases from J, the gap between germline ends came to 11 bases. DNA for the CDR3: TGTGCCAGTAGTATCTCAGGGGTGGCTGGAAACACCATATATTTT. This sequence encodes CASSISGVAGNTIYF.

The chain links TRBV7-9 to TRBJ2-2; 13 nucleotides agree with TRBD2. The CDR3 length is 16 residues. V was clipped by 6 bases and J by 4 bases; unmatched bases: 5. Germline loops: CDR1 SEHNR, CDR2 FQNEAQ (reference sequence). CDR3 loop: CASRPTSGRGTGELFF. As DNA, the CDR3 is TGTGCCAGCAGACCTACTAGCGGGAGGGGCACCGGGGAGCTGTTTTTT.